Sequencing of this T cell receptor (beta chain) was carried out in a study of Graves' ophthalmopathy and Graves' hyperthyroidism. Study-level results: Classification of ophthalmopathy versus stable hyperthyroidism by a 13-signature model yielded approximately 90% sensitivity and roughly 80% specificity. Blood also carried most expanded thyroid clonotypes exceeding 0.001 frequency.

From fresh peripheral blood, under 12 ml in volume, the PBMCs were obtained. The TCR beta CDR3 regions underwent amplification from RNA transcripts. First-round RT-PCR with HTBI primers preceded a second-round multiplex PCR. From the multiplex PCR reads, TCRdb called clonotypes with MiXCR, one entry per CDR3 protein. The table has 600,000 to 950,000 distinct CDR3 sequences, 35% to 50% seen once. A few counts support this clonotype. Its matching antigen is unknown. The sequenced sample was peripheral blood. The clonotype comes from an adult man with Graves' ophthalmopathy.

CDR3 loop: CASRGGTAYGYTF. Here the CDR3 DNA reads TGTGCCAGCAGGGGAGGGACAGCCTATGGCTACACCTTC. The rearrangement uses TRBV2 and TRBJ1-2; TRBD1 matches 7 bases. Germline V gene sequence: CDR1 SNHLY, CDR2 FYNNEI. Germline trimming cut 6 bases from V and 4 bases from J; bases unmatched to any gene: 5. The CDR3 spans 13 residues.